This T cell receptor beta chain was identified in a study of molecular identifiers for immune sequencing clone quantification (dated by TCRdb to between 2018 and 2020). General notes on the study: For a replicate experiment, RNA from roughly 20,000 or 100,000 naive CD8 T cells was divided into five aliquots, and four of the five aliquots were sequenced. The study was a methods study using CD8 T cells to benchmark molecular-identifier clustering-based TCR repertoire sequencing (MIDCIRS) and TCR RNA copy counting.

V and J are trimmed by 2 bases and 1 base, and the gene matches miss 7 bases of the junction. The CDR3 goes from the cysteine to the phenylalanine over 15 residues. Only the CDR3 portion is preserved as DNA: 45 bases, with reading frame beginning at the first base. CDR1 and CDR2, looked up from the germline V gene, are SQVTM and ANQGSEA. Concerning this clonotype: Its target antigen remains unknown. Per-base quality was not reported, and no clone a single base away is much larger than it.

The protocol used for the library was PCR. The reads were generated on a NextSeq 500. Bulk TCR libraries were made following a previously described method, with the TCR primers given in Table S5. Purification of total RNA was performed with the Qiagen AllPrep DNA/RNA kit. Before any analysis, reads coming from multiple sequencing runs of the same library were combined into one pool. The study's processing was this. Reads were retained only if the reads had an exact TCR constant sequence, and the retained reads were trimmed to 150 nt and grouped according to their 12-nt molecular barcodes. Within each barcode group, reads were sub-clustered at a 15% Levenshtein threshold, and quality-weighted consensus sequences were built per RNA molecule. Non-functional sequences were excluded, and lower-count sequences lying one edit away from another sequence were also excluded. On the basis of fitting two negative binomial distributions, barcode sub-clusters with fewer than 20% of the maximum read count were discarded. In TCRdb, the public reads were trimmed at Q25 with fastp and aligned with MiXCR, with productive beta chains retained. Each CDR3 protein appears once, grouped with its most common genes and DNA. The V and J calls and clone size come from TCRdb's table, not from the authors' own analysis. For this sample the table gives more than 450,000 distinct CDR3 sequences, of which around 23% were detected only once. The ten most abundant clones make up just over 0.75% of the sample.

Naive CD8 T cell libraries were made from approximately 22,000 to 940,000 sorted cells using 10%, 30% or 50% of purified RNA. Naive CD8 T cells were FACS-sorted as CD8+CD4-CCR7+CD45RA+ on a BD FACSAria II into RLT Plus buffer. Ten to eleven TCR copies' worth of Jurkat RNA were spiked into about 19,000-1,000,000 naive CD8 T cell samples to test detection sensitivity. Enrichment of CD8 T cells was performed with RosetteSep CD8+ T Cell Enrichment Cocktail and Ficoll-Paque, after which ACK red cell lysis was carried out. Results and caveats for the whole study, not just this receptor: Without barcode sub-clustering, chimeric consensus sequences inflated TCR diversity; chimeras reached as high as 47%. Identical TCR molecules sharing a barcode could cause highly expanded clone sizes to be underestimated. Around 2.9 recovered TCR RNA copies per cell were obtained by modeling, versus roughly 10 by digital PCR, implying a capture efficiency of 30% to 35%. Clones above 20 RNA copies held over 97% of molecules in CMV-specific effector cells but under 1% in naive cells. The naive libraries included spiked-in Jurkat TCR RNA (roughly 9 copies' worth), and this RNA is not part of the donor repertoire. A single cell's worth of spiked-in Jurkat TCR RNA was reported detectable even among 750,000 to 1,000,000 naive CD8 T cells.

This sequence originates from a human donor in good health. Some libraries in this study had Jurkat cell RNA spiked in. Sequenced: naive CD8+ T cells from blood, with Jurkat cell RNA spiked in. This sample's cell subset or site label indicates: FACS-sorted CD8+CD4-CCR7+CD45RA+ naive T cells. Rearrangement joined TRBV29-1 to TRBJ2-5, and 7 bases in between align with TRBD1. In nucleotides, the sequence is TGCAGCGTTGAAACTCCCGACAGGGTCCAAGAGACCCAGTACTTC. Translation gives CSVETPDRVQETQYF. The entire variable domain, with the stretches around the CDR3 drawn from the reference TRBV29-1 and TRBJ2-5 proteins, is SAVISQKPSRDICQRGTSLTIQCQVDSQVTMMFWYRQQPGQSLTLIATANQGSEATYESGFVIDKFPISRPNLTFSTLTVSNMSPEDSSIYLCSVETPDRVQETQYFGPGTRLLVL.